These 28 T cell receptor beta chains came from one sample sequenced in a study of T cell responses to AZD1222 COVID-19 vaccine. The repertoire was sequenced with immunoSEQ multiplex PCR; TCRdb's copy has only in-frame clones and lacks some. Here the sample spans over 100,000 clones, approximately 88% being singletons. The specimen comprised peripheral blood, sampled on day 0 of MenACWY control vaccination. The receptors originated from an adult in good health.

This chain uses TRBV7-8 with TRBJ2-7; D possibly corresponds to TRBD1 (5 bases). This CDR3 region has 15 residues. Trimming left V 5 bases short and J 0 bases short, with 14 bases between. Germline assignment: CDR1 SGHVS and CDR2 FQNEAQ. CDR3 loop: CASSRVDTGSYEQYF. The CDR3 DNA reads as TGTGCCAGCAGCCGAGTGGACACAGGCTCCTACGAGCAGTACTTC. The whole variable domain, filled in from reference TRBV7-8 and TRBJ2-7, reads GAGVSQSPRYKVAKRGQDVALRCDPISGHVSLFWYQQALGQGPEFLTYFQNEAQLDKSGLPSDRFFAERPEGSVSTLKIQRTQQEDSAVYLCASSRVDTGSYEQYFGPGTRLTVT.

The chain uses TRBV30 and TRBJ1-6, with TRBD1 matching over 7 bases. Trimming cost V 4 bases and J 10 bases; bases outside gene matches: 10. Germline V gives CDR1 GTSNPN, CDR2 SVGIG (reference sequence). CDR3 size: 14 residues. CDR3 sequence reads: CAWMLDRMGSPLHF. In DNA form, the CDR3 reads TGTGCCTGGATGCTGGACAGGATGGGGTCACCCCTCCACTTT.

The V call is TRBV28, the J call TRBJ1-5; D might be TRBD1 (5 bases). This CDR3 region has 12 residues. V was pared by 3 bases and J by 9 bases, with 9 bases between. Germline CDR1 reads MDHEN; CDR2 reads SYDVKM. The CDR3 bases are TGTGCCAGCAGTTTGCCGGGGGTGCCCCAGCATTTT. Encoded protein: CASSLPGVPQHF.

The V and J genes are TRBV7-2 and TRBJ2-1, with TRBD2 matching over 10 bases. The CDR3 covers 15 residues. CDR1 is SGHTA and CDR2 is FQGNSA in the germline V gene. Trimming took 6 bases from V and 4 from J; bases not matched to a gene: 6. The CDR3: CASRQLAGLYNEQFF. The CDR3 nucleotides are TGTGCCAGCAGGCAACTAGCGGGGCTTTACAATGAGCAGTTCTTC.

The chain couples TRBV6-1 to TRBJ2-3; D remains ambiguous. Per germline, CDR1 MNHNS and CDR2 SASEGT. V lost 2 bases, J lost 8 bases, and 11 bases lay in between. The length of the CDR3 is 13 residues. DNA for the CDR3: TGTGCCAGCAGTGAATCCAGGAAGGGTACGCAGTATTTT. As protein: CASSESRKGTQYF.

This chain uses TRBV7-2 with TRBJ2-6; 8 positions match TRBD1. The germline CDR1 and CDR2 sequences are SGHTA and FQGNSA. This CDR3 contains 17 residues. V dropped 1 base and J dropped 2; count of bases not matched to a gene: 4. This chain's CDR3 is CASSLGDRLAGANVLTF. DNA of the CDR3: TGTGCCAGCAGCTTAGGGGACAGGCTAGCTGGGGCCAACGTCCTGACTTTC. The entire variable domain, with the rest obtained from reference TRBV7-2 and TRBJ2-6, is as follows: GAGVSQSPSNKVTEKGKDVELRCDPISGHTALYWYRQSLGQGLEFLIYFQGNSAPDKSGLPSDRFSAERTGGSVSTLTIQRTQQEDSAVYLCASSLGDRLAGANVLTFGAGSRLTVL.

The rearrangement joins TRBV7-2 to TRBJ2-7; the D call may be TRBD1 or TRBD2 (6 bases each). This CDR3 region has 15 residues. Germline CDR1 and CDR2: SGHTA and FQGNSA. V was trimmed by 3 bases and J by 5 bases, leaving 17 bases between them. The CDR3 bases are TGTGCCAGCAGCTTGTTCTTGGGGGGCCGGGACGAGCAGTACTTC. Translated: CASSLFLGGRDEQYF.

This sequence joins TRBV7-9 and TRBJ1-2; the match to TRBD1 covers 9 bases. The V gene end was trimmed by 2 bases and the J gene end by 4 bases; junction bases not matched to a gene: 5. Germline V gene sequence: CDR1 SEHNR, CDR2 FQNEAQ (reference sequence). The CDR3 loop spans 15 amino acids. CDR3 amino acids: CASSLSWGQGYGYTF. For the CDR3, the DNA is TGTGCCAGCAGCTTATCGTGGGGACAGGGCTATGGCTACACCTTC. Based on the CDR3 plus reference TRBV7-9 and TRBJ1-2, the full variable domain is DTGVSQNPRHKITKRGQNVTFRCDPISEHNRLYWYRQTLGQGPEFLTYFQNEAQLEKSRLLSDRFSAERPKGSFSTLEIQRTEQGDSAMYLCASSLSWGQGYGYTFGSGTRLTVV.

The chain links TRBV10-2 to TRBJ1-2; no firm D call. V was clipped by 3 bases and J by 1 base, with 6 bases between them. Germline assignment: CDR1 WSHSY and CDR2 SAAADI. The length of the CDR3 is 13 residues. DNA of the CDR3: TGCGCCAGCAGTGACGGTCTTAACTATGGCTACACCTTC. Its protein product is CASSDGLNYGYTF.

The chain joins TRBV28 to TRBJ1-6; 9 bases are shared with TRBD1. V shed 8 bases, J shed 9 bases, and the junction held 8 bases outside the gene matches. The CDR3 covers 14 residues. Germline CDR1 reads MDHEN; CDR2 reads SYDVKM. CDR3 protein: CASAFGTGSSPLHF. CDR3 sequence (DNA): TGTGCCAGCGCCTTCGGGACAGGGAGTTCACCCCTCCACTTT.

This chain links TRBV6-6 with TRBJ1-1; 8 bases map to TRBD1. The CDR3 totals 15 residues. V shed 7 bases and J 0 bases; nucleotides not matched to a gene: 7. Germline CDR1 is MNHNY and CDR2 is SVGAGI (reference sequence). CDR3 DNA: TGTGCCAGCAACCCCCAGGGGGCCCTGAACACTGAAGCTTTCTTT. Amino acid sequence: CASNPQGALNTEAFF.

The rearrangement links TRBV7-2 to TRBJ1-1; D unresolved. This CDR3 contains 13 residues. V was trimmed by 2 bases and J by 6 bases, leaving 10 bases between them. In germline, CDR1 is SGHTA, CDR2 FQGNSA. CDR3 DNA sequence: TGTGCCAGCAGCTTACAGACACCCGCTGAAGCTTTCTTT. It translates to CASSLQTPAEAFF. Full variable domain (outside the CDR3, taken from reference TRBV7-2 and TRBJ1-1): GAGVSQSPSNKVTEKGKDVELRCDPISGHTALYWYRQSLGQGLEFLIYFQGNSAPDKSGLPSDRFSAERTGGSVSTLTIQRTQQEDSAVYLCASSLQTPAEAFFGQGTRLTVV.

The chain combines TRBV6-1 with TRBJ1-2; 9 bases are shared with TRBD1. The CDR3 has 16 residues. Looked up from germline, CDR1 is MNHNS and CDR2 is SASEGT. Losses at the gene ends were 0 bases for V and 0 bases for J; bases not matched to a gene: 2. CDR3 loop: CASSEAWDRANYGYTF. CDR3 DNA sequence: TGTGCCAGCAGTGAAGCATGGGACAGGGCTAACTATGGCTACACCTTC.

The gene calls are TRBV7-9 and TRBJ2-4; no clear D. This CDR3 has 13 residues. CDR1 is SEHNR and CDR2 is FQNEAQ in the germline V gene (reference sequence). The ends were cut back, 3 bases at V and 6 bases at J, with 9 bases in the middle. The CDR3 sequence is CASSLGNTNIQYF. The CDR3 coding sequence is TGTGCCAGCAGCTTGGGTAATACAAACATTCAGTACTTC.

The rearrangement links TRBV7-9 to TRBJ2-7; the match to TRBD2 covers 8 bases. The V gene's germline CDR1 is SEHNR and CDR2 FQNEAQ (reference sequence). This CDR3 comprises 15 residues. The V gene end was trimmed by 5 bases and the J gene end by 3 bases; junction bases not matched to a gene: 9. CDR3: CASSPGLGIIYEQYF. In DNA, the CDR3 is TGTGCCAGCAGCCCGGGACTAGGTATCATCTACGAGCAGTACTTC.

The CDR3 DNA sequence: TGTGCCAGCAGTGAAGTGGGACTGTGGCCGCCGGGGACCATATATTTT. Translated: CASSEVGLWPPGTIYF. V usage is TRBV6-1 and J usage is TRBJ1-3; tentative D call: TRBD1 (5 bases). V lost 1 base to trimming and J lost 10 bases, with 20 bases between them. The germline gives CDR1 MNHNS, CDR2 SASEGT. The CDR3 loop spans 16 amino acids.

This clone has just a few counts. The chain has TRBV12-5 and TRBJ2-1, with D perhaps TRBD1 or TRBD2 (6 bases each). The CDR3 runs to 18 residues. Trimming took 1 base from V and 5 from J, leaving 21 bases between them. Looked up from germline, CDR1 is LGHNT and CDR2 is FRNRAP. The CDR3 loop reads CASGLARHSGARNNEQFF. The CDR3 DNA reads TGTGCTAGTGGTTTGGCGCGCCATTCGGGGGCTAGGAACAATGAGCAGTTCTTC.

This CDR3 reads CASKGGTTNEKLFF. The CDR3 nucleotides are TGTGCCAGCAAGGGGGGGACAACTAATGAAAAACTGTTTTTT. The V call is TRBV28, the J call TRBJ1-4; a weak D match, TRBD1 (6 bases). Germline V gene lookup returns CDR1 MDHEN and CDR2 SYDVKM. This CDR3 spans 14 amino acids. Trimming pared 7 bases from V and 0 bases from J, leaving 9 bases between.

The CDR3 protein is CASRDRAGSNTEAFF. The DNA of the CDR3 is TGTGCCAGTAGAGACAGGGCGGGATCGAACACTGAAGCTTTCTTT. This rearrangement joins TRBV19 to TRBJ1-1; 7 nucleotides match TRBD1. The V and J ends lost 6 bases and 1 base, in that order; junction bases with no gene match: 8. The CDR3 runs to 15 residues. From germline, CDR1 is LNHDA and CDR2 SQIVND (reference sequence).

This clone was recorded a few times. The rearrangement links TRBV7-2 to TRBJ2-7; D remains unclear. This CDR3 is built from 15 residues. The V gene lost 2 bases and the J gene lost 0 bases, with 11 bases spanning the gap. Per the germline V gene, CDR1 is SGHTA and CDR2 is FQGNSA. Here the CDR3 reads CASSLSRSNSYEQYF. The CDR3 DNA reads TGTGCCAGCAGCTTAAGCCGTAGCAACTCCTACGAGCAGTACTTC.

The chain combines TRBV11-2 with TRBJ1-1; possibly TRBD1 for D (6 bases). The CDR3 contains 13 residues. The V gene's germline CDR1 is SGHAT and CDR2 FQNNGV. V lost 0 bases and J lost 4, with 6 bases in between. For the CDR3, the DNA is TGTGCCAGCAGCTTAGAACAGGGCACTGAAGCTTTCTTT. This gives the protein CASSLEQGTEAFF.

The chain combines TRBV27 with TRBJ2-3, with D hard to call. Germline V lookup: CDR1 MNHEY, CDR2 SMNVEV (reference sequence). This CDR3 has 13 residues. Between the trimmed V and J ends, which lost 4 bases and 6 bases, there was a span of 11 bases. CDR3 DNA sequence: TGTGCCAGCAGTTGGCGCCGAGCGGATACGCAGTATTTT. Protein: CASSWRRADTQYF.

CDR3 sequence: CASSGSQKNYGYTF. The CDR3 nucleotides read TGTGCCAGCAGTGGGTCCCAGAAAAACTATGGCTACACCTTC. This sequence joins TRBV25-1 and TRBJ1-2; D uncertain. CDR1 and CDR2 (germline): MGHDK, SYGVNS. The V and J ends lost 4 bases and 2 bases respectively, with 11 bases between them. The CDR3 length is 14 residues.

This clone has more than one count but fewer than ten. The genes are TRBV7-3 and TRBJ2-3; the D is unclear. The CDR3 has 15 amino acids. CDR1 is SGHTA and CDR2 is FQGTGA in the germline V gene. Trimming stripped 4 bases from V and 2 bases from J, with 13 bases between. The CDR3 sequence is CASSSPESPTDTQYF. In nucleotides, the CDR3 is TGTGCCAGCAGCTCCCCGGAGAGCCCCACAGATACGCAGTATTTT.

This sequence joins TRBV3-1 (or the pseudogene TRBV3-2) and TRBJ1-5, with unresolved D. The V gene's germline CDR1 is LGHDT and CDR2 YNNKEL (reference sequence). V dropped 8 bases and J dropped 5 bases, with 13 bases sitting between them. The CDR3 extends over 13 amino acids. Written as DNA, the CDR3 is TGTGCCAGCTCCCAGGACCGCGATCAGCCCCAGCATTTT. This encodes CASSQDRDQPQHF.

The chain uses TRBV7-9 and TRBJ2-7; 9 bases align to TRBD2. Germline V gene data show CDR1 as SEHNR and CDR2 as FQNEAQ (reference sequence). The ends lost 3 bases at V and 12 bases at J; junction bases unmatched: 6. The CDR3 runs to 12 residues. The CDR3 bases are TGTGCCAGCAGCTTCGAGAATAGCGGGAGGTACTTC. Translating gives CASSFENSGRYF.

V and J are TRBV6-2 or TRBV6-3 and TRBJ2-3; 11 bases are shared with TRBD2. This CDR3 spans 16 amino acids. Germline V gives CDR1 MNHEY, CDR2 SVGEGT. The J segment lost 4 bases and the V segment lost 2 bases, leaving 5 bases of the junction unmatched. CDR3 DNA: TGTGCCAGCAGTTACACTAGCGGGAGAGGCGCAGATACGCAGTATTTT. Its translation is CASSYTSGRGADTQYF.

V and J are TRBV5-1 and TRBJ2-7; TRBD1 matches at 7 bases. The CDR3 extends over 14 amino acids. J lost 2 bases, V lost 4 bases, and 6 bases had no gene match. Germline V gives CDR1 SGHRS, CDR2 YFSETQ. The CDR3 nucleotides are TGCGCCAGCAGCCCAGACAGGGCCCCCTACGAGCAGTACTTC. This translates into CASSPDRAPYEQYF.